Following are 28 T cell receptor beta chains from one sample sequenced in a study of cytomegalovirus exposure and HLA in healthy donors. Primers included in the PCR were 60 Vbeta and 13 Jbeta primers. Some clones are missing from TCRdb's copy, which holds only in-frame ones; the method was immunoSEQ multiplex PCR. This table holds tens of thousands of clones, over 75% found once. The sample was PBMCs. The origin of the receptors is a female donor in good health and CMV-seronegative.

The V call is TRBV11-2, the J call TRBJ1-2; no clear D. CDR1 is SGHAT, CDR2 FQNNGV, per germline. With 0 bases removed from V and 3 bases from J, the gap between germline ends came to 8 bases. The CDR3 is made up of 14 amino acids. The CDR3 here is CASSLDDWDYGYTF. The CDR3 region has the DNA TGTGCCAGCAGCTTAGATGACTGGGACTATGGCTACACCTTC.

CDR3 residues: CASIDTTIQETQYF. As DNA, the CDR3 is TGTGCCAGCATCGATACCACTATCCAAGAGACCCAGTACTTC. This rearrangement joins TRBV5-6 to TRBJ2-5; D gene unclear. Germline V lookup: CDR1 SGHDT, CDR2 YYEEEE. The CDR3 is made up of 14 amino acids. V was cut by 6 bases and J by 1 base, with 13 bases left in between.

The chain has TRBV7-9 and TRBJ1-2; 8 positions match TRBD1. The CDR3 has 18 amino acids. With 1 base clipped from V and 0 bases from J, the junction kept 10 bases outside the gene matches. CDR1 SEHNR and CDR2 FQNEAQ come from the germline V gene (reference sequence). CDR3 nucleotide sequence: TGTGCCAGCAGCTTAGGAAGAAAGGGACAGGCTACTAACTATGGCTACACCTTC. Translated, it gives CASSLGRKGQATNYGYTF.

With regard to this clone: A read error may produce the germline difference seen at one junction end. In DNA form, the CDR3 reads TGTGCTAGCAGCTTTACCAAAGGGACAGAAGAGACCCAGTACTTC. The encoded protein is CASSFTKGTEETQYF. The chain recombines TRBV7-7 with TRBJ2-5, with TRBD1 matching over 7 bases. In germline, CDR1 is SSHAT, CDR2 FNYEAQ (reference sequence). The CDR3 runs to 15 residues.

The chain links TRBV7-9 to TRBJ2-7, with a weak D call TRBD1 (6 bases). Germline V gene data show CDR1 as SEHNR and CDR2 as FQNEAQ (reference sequence). The CDR3 is 13 residues long. The germline V and J ends were trimmed by 5 bases and 7 bases, with 15 bases remaining between them. CDR3 sequence reads: CASSQAGAREQYF. CDR3 sequence (DNA): TGTGCCAGCAGCCAAGCAGGGGCCAGGGAGCAGTACTTC. Full variable domain (remainder filled in from reference TRBV7-9 and TRBJ2-7): DTGVSQNPRHKITKRGQNVTFRCDPISEHNRLYWYRQTLGQGPEFLTYFQNEAQLEKSRLLSDRFSAERPKGSFSTLEIQRTEQGDSAMYLCASSQAGAREQYFGPGTRLTVT.

J is TRBJ1-1 and V is TRBV5-5; 7 nucleotides line up with TRBD1. V dropped 0 bases and J dropped 3; count of bases not matched to a gene: 5. Germline V gives CDR1 SGHKS, CDR2 YYEKEE (reference sequence). The CDR3 length is 15 residues. The CDR3 DNA sequence: TGTGCCAGCAGCTTGGAAACAGGGGTATACACTGAAGCTTTCTTT. This translates into CASSLETGVYTEAFF.

The V call is TRBV28, the J call TRBJ2-6, with 7 bases identical to TRBD2. Germline V gene sequence: CDR1 MDHEN, CDR2 SYDVKM. V shed 6 bases and J 4 bases; nucleotides not matched to a gene: 15. This CDR3 region has 18 residues. The CDR3 reads CASSLRKFGGTGANVLTF. The CDR3 DNA sequence: TGTGCCAGCAGCCTTAGGAAATTCGGGGGGACCGGGGCCAACGTCCTGACTTTC.

The chain joins TRBV9 to TRBJ2-5, with 13 bases identical to TRBD2. With 3 bases clipped from V and 4 bases from J, the junction kept 3 bases outside the gene matches. This CDR3 contains 15 residues. The germline V gene encodes CDR1 SGDLS and CDR2 YYNGEE. In DNA form, the CDR3 reads TGTGCCAGCAGCGGGACTAGCGGGGGAGTAGAGACCCAGTACTTC. Amino acid sequence: CASSGTSGGVETQYF.

CDR3 sequence reads: CAIGPVQGATEAFF. The CDR3 DNA reads as TGTGCCATTGGGCCGGTTCAGGGGGCCACTGAAGCTTTCTTT. The V and J genes are TRBV6-5 and TRBJ1-1; 8 bases are a match to TRBD1. The junction had 11 bases not matched to a gene; V was cut back by 10 bases and J by 4 bases. This CDR3 comprises 14 residues. Germline loops: CDR1 MNHEY, CDR2 SVGAGI.

A word on this clone: Other DNA sequences in the sample encode the same CDR3. The chain links TRBV11-2 to TRBJ1-2; TRBD1 aligns across 7 bases. In germline, CDR1 is SGHAT, CDR2 FQNNGV. This CDR3 has 13 residues. V shed 3 bases, J shed 6 bases, and the junction held 4 bases outside the gene matches. The CDR3 protein is CASSLGTGDGYTF. In DNA form, the CDR3 reads TGTGCCAGCAGCTTGGGTACAGGGGATGGCTACACCTTC.

The rearrangement joins TRBV9 to TRBJ2-7; 11 bases match TRBD2. Germline V gene sequence: CDR1 SGDLS, CDR2 YYNGEE. The CDR3 totals 15 residues. Trimming cost V 3 bases and J 2 bases; bases outside gene matches: 4. As DNA, the CDR3 is TGTGCCAGCAGCGCCGGGACTAGCGGAACCTACGAGCAGTACTTC. Translated, it gives CASSAGTSGTYEQYF.

This clone was counted only a few times. V usage is TRBV9 and J usage is TRBJ1-5; 8 bases are a match to TRBD1. Germline V gene lookup returns CDR1 SGDLS and CDR2 YYNGEE. The V and J ends lost 4 bases and 2 bases, in that order; junction bases with no gene match: 2. The CDR3 loop spans 14 amino acids. For the CDR3, the DNA is TGTGCCAGCAGCCAGGGGGCGGGCAATCAGCCCCAGCATTTT. It encodes CASSQGAGNQPQHF.

This chain links TRBV10-3 with TRBJ2-1, with TRBD1 matching 10 bases. CDR3 length: 17 amino acids. The germline V gene has CDR1 ENHRY and CDR2 SYGVKD. Unmatched junction bases numbered 7, after V lost 0 bases and J lost 5 bases. CDR3 sequence (DNA): TGTGCCATCAGTGAGTCGGTACCGGGACAGGGGAACAATGAGCAGTTCTTC. Its protein is CAISESVPGQGNNEQFF.

This sequence joins TRBV5-1 and TRBJ2-2; possible D gene TRBD1, 6 bases. CDR3 length equals 14 residues. V was cut by 6 bases and J by 1 base, with 10 bases left in between. The germline CDR1 and CDR2 sequences are SGHRS and YFSETQ. In DNA, the CDR3 is TGCGCCAGCACTAAGACAGGGAACACCGGGGAGCTGTTTTTT. Protein: CASTKTGNTGELFF.

The chain uses TRBV30 and TRBJ2-3; D may be TRBD2 (5 bases). The CDR3 spans 16 residues. The V and J ends lost 0 bases and 4 bases respectively, with 17 bases between them. CDR1 is GTSNPN and CDR2 is SVGIG in the germline V gene (reference sequence). CDR3 in DNA: TGTGCCTGGAGTGTAGGGAGCCAGGCTCTAGCAGATACGCAGTATTTT. Protein sequence: CAWSVGSQALADTQYF.

This sequence joins TRBV7-2 and TRBJ2-7; D remains unclear. This CDR3 contains 16 residues. V lost 1 base to trimming and J lost 0 bases, with 13 bases between them. Looked up from germline, CDR1 is SGHTA and CDR2 is FQGNSA. The CDR3 here is CASSLENYASSYEQYF. CDR3 coding DNA: TGTGCCAGCAGCTTAGAGAACTACGCGAGCTCCTACGAGCAGTACTTC.

The V and J genes are TRBV7-6 and TRBJ2-3; 8 positions match TRBD1. The CDR3 totals 20 residues. Germline V CDR1 and CDR2: SGHVS, FNYEAQ. The ends lost 1 base at V and 1 base at J; junction bases unmatched: 16. The CDR3 loop reads CASSLVPGQGLTMGTDTQYF. CDR3 DNA: TGTGCCAGCAGCTTAGTTCCTGGACAGGGTCTCACAATGGGCACAGATACGCAGTATTTT.

This chain uses TRBV10-3 with TRBJ2-1; 11 bases are a match to TRBD2. The CDR3 has 15 residues. V lost 10 bases and J lost 5; bases outside the gene matches: 10. Germline V gene lookup returns CDR1 ENHRY and CDR2 SYGVKD. In DNA, the CDR3 is TGTGCCACCGCTACAACTAGCGGGGGAAACAATGAGCAGTTCTTC. Its protein is CATATTSGGNNEQFF.

This chain uses TRBV7-9 with TRBJ1-2; 8 nucleotides line up with TRBD1. The CDR3 runs 16 residues. The germline V gene encodes CDR1 SEHNR and CDR2 FQNEAQ (reference sequence). The J segment lost 7 bases and the V segment lost 0 bases, leaving 10 bases of the junction unmatched. The DNA of the CDR3 is TGTGCCAGCAGCTTAGCGTATCAGGACAGGGCATTTGGCTACACCTTC. Its protein is CASSLAYQDRAFGYTF.

This chain uses TRBV27 with TRBJ1-5; D perhaps matches TRBD1 (6 bases). The CDR3 consists of 15 residues. Germline V gene data show CDR1 as MNHEY and CDR2 as SMNVEV (reference sequence). V dropped 0 bases and J dropped 1 base, with 7 bases sitting between them. Here the CDR3 DNA reads TGTGCCAGCAGTTTATCCCAGGGGAGCAATCAGCCCCAGCATTTT. It yields the protein CASSLSQGSNQPQHF.

The chain uses TRBV30 and TRBJ2-5; TRBD2 might be the D (7 bases). The V gene lost 2 bases and the J gene lost 4 bases, with 20 bases spanning the gap. The CDR3 consists of 16 residues. Per germline, CDR1 GTSNPN and CDR2 SVGIG (reference sequence). CDR3 bases: TGTGCCTGGAGTAGGGGGGGGGTACTGAGGGGAGAGACCCAGTACTTC. Its translation is CAWSRGGVLRGETQYF.

The chain employs TRBV7-2 and TRBJ1-5; 9 bases match TRBD1. Germline V gene lookup returns CDR1 SGHTA and CDR2 FQGNSA. There are 13 residues in the CDR3. Trimming removed 6 bases from V and 6 bases from J; junction bases left unmatched: 3. CDR3 coding DNA: TGTGCCAGCAGTGAGGACAGGGGTCAGCCCCAGCATTTT. Its protein is CASSEDRGQPQHF. The full variable domain, completed using reference TRBV7-2 and TRBJ1-5, is GAGVSQSPSNKVTEKGKDVELRCDPISGHTALYWYRQSLGQGLEFLIYFQGNSAPDKSGLPSDRFSAERTGGSVSTLTIQRTQQEDSAVYLCASSEDRGQPQHFGDGTRLSIL.

This clone was observed once. This chain uses TRBV5-8 with TRBJ2-3; weak D call: TRBD2 (5 bases). Germline CDR1 is SGHTS and CDR2 is YDEGEE. V lost 2 bases and J lost 1, with 17 bases in between. This CDR3 is built from 17 residues. CDR3 in DNA: TGTGCCAGCAGCTTAGGGCTCCTACTAGATCGCACAGATACGCAGTATTTT. Residues: CASSLGLLLDRTDTQYF.

V usage is TRBV11-3 and J usage is TRBJ2-6; TRBD1 might be the D (6 bases). The CDR3 is 13 residues long. The V end lost 1 base, the J end lost 12 bases, and 10 bases lay between the germline ends. CDR1 and CDR2 (germline): SGHNT, YENEEA. The CDR3 DNA is TGTGCCAGCAGCTTAGGTACAGGGCCCGTCCTGACTTTC. It is translated as CASSLGTGPVLTF.

This sequence joins TRBV7-8 and TRBJ1-4, with TRBD1 as a possible D gene (5 bases). Per the germline V gene, CDR1 is SGHVS and CDR2 is FQNEAQ. Trimming removed 1 base from V and 4 bases from J, with 7 bases in between. The CDR3 extends over 14 amino acids. The CDR3 DNA sequence: TGTGCCAGCAGCTTAGGGGGGGATAATGAAAAACTGTTTTTT. Protein product: CASSLGGDNEKLFF.

CDR3 in DNA: TGTGCCTGGATCGGCAGGGGGCCCCACGAGCAGTACTTC. Its protein is CAWIGRGPHEQYF. The chain has TRBV30 and TRBJ2-7, with 8 bases matching TRBD1. J gave up 5 bases and V 4 bases, and 7 bases lay outside the gene matches. CDR3 size: 13 residues. Germline V gives CDR1 GTSNPN, CDR2 SVGIG (reference sequence). Variable domain in full (rest from reference TRBV30 and TRBJ2-7): SQTIHQWPATLVQPVGSPLSLECTVEGTSNPNLYWYRQAAGRGLQLLFYSVGIGQISSEVPQNLSASRPQDRQFILSSKKLLLSDSGFYLCAWIGRGPHEQYFGPGTRLTVT.

This chain uses TRBV6-5 with TRBJ2-3, with a possible D match to TRBD1 (5 bases). Trimming left V 2 bases short and J 1 base short, with 7 bases between. The CDR3 extends over 14 amino acids. Per germline, CDR1 MNHEY and CDR2 SVGAGI. DNA for the CDR3: TGTGCCAGCAGTTACACCAGGGGCACAGATACGCAGTATTTT. Encoded protein: CASSYTRGTDTQYF.

V usage is TRBV28 and J usage is TRBJ2-7; D remains unclear. Germline V lookup: CDR1 MDHEN, CDR2 SYDVKM. V was pared by 3 bases and J by 0 bases, with 9 bases between. The CDR3 sequence is 14 residues long. The CDR3 DNA sequence: TGTGCCAGCAGTTTTGCAGAATCCTCCTACGAGCAGTACTTC. Residues: CASSFAESSYEQYF.